This T cell receptor (beta chain) stems from a study of shared clonotypes between healthy human individuals. The naive CD8 population came from CD45RO-negative cells selected for CCR7, without terminally differentiated effector memory CD45RA+ cells. Findings and limits, study-wide: Clonotypes shared by all four donors outscored non-shared clonotypes in generation probability.

Turning to this clone: Its antigen is still unknown.

The assay was carried out at the deep level. Profiled with immunoSEQ multiplex PCR; TCRdb holds only in-frame clones, not every one. Of around 2,000,000 clones in the sample, about 95% were seen once. The germline V and J ends were trimmed by 5 bases and 0 bases, with 11 bases remaining between them. The germline V gene encodes CDR1 SEHNR and CDR2 FQNEAQ (reference sequence). CDR3 size: 15 residues. The sequenced sample was naive CD8+ T cells sorted from blood. The chain is built from TRBV7-9 and TRBJ2-1; no clear D. This receptor was obtained from a man between 18 and 29 years old in good health. This chain's CDR3 is CASSQAPSSYNEQFF. Here the CDR3 DNA reads TGTGCCAGCAGCCAAGCGCCTAGCTCCTACAATGAGCAGTTCTTC.